A selection of T cell receptor beta chains follows, all from one sample in a study of graft-versus-host responses after intestinal transplantation. Here immunoSEQ multiplex PCR was the method, and the copy in TCRdb shows in-frame clones only, minus some. The data show approximately 14,000 clones, around 35% seen once. The source was alloreactive CD8+ T cells from a mixed lymphocyte reaction culture, collected before intestinal transplant. The origin of the receptors is a human patient who received an intestinal transplant. Both conserved end residues are part of each CDR3. A D gene is named only where the DNA matches it firmly. The size of a clone is reported for some rows only, either as once, few or many, or as a class for expanded clones.

.	TRBV13	TRBJ2-6	TRBD2	TGTGCCAGCAGCTTTCTAGCGGGGGCACCAGGTGGGGCCAACGTCCTGACTTTC	CASSFLAGAPGGANVLTF
few	TRBV4-3	TRBJ1-2	.	TGCGCCAGCAGCCAAGATTGGCAGCTAGTTAACTATGGCTACACCTTC	CASSQDWQLVNYGYTF
few	TRBV7-9	TRBJ1-1	.	TGTGCCAGCAGCCCTCATGCGGGGTCTGAAGCTTTCTTT	CASSPHAGSEAFF
.	TRBV4-3	TRBJ1-1	.	TGCGCCAGCAGCCAAGATCGGGGGGTAGGCACTGAAGCTTTCTTT	CASSQDRGVGTEAFF
few	TRBV30	TRBJ2-3	.	TGTGCCTGGAGCCAGGGAACAGATACGCAGTATTTT	CAWSQGTDTQYF
.	TRBV7-9	TRBJ2-3	.	TGTGCCAGCAGCGCCCAACACAGCACAGATACGCAGTATTTT	CASSAQHSTDTQYF
medium-sized	TRBV25-1	TRBJ1-2	.	TGTGCCAGCAGTGAATCGAGGGCCGGAGACTACACCTTC	CASSESRAGDYTF
.	TRBV23-1	TRBJ2-1	TRBD2	TGCGCCAGCAGTCAAGTCGGGGATAGGGGCGGGGGGGTTATCTATGAGCAGTTCTTC	CASSQVGDRGGGVIYEQFF
few	TRBV13	TRBJ2-3	TRBD2	TGTGCCAGCAGCTGGACTAGCGGGGGGGCAGATACGCAGTATTTT	CASSWTSGGADTQYF
.	TRBV27	TRBJ1-1	TRBD1	TGTGCCAGCAGTATAGACAGGGGTGTCACTGAAGCTTTCTTT	CASSIDRGVTEAFF
.	TRBV2	TRBJ1-6	.	TGTGCCAGCAGTGAATTCCAACCAGGACAGACTTCACCCCTCCACTTT	CASSEFQPGQTSPLHF
few	TRBV4-3	TRBJ2-2	.	TGCGCCAGCAGCCAAGATCAGGGCGTATCTGAGCTGTTTTTT	CASSQDQGVSELFF
few	TRBV5-4	TRBJ2-1	.	TGTGCCAGCAGCCGGCAGGGTTTTGAACCCAATGAGCAGTTCTTC	CASSRQGFEPNEQFF
few	TRBV30	TRBJ1-3	.	TGTGCCTGGAGTCACGGTATAGTAGGAAACACCATATATTTT	CAWSHGIVGNTIYF
.	TRBV27	TRBJ2-1	.	TGCGCCAGCAGAAATTTCGGGGGAGGCGAGCAGTTCTTC	CASRNFGGGEQFF
.	TRBV7-2	TRBJ2-7	.	TGTGCCAGCAGCTTAGCATCACAGGGTACCTACGAGCAGTACTTC	CASSLASQGTYEQYF
.	TRBV30	TRBJ2-3	TRBD2	TGTGCCTGGAGTGTACTAGCGGGGGGCACAGATACGCAGTATTTT	CAWSVLAGGTDTQYF
.	TRBV11-2	TRBJ2-7	.	TGTGCCAGCAGCCCCTCCCCTGGCTTAAGCTCCTACGAGCAGTACTTC	CASSPSPGLSSYEQYF